These 24 T cell receptor beta chains originate from one sample sequenced in a study of cytomegalovirus exposure and HLA in healthy donors. A multiplex PCR was run with 60 Vbeta primers and 13 Jbeta primers. TCRdb's copy holds only in-frame clones and misses some; the assay was immunoSEQ multiplex PCR. The data show over 110,000 clones, with about four fifths seen just once and around 2.5% held by the top ten. Source material: PBMCs. The receptors were sampled from a young woman in good health and CMV-seropositive.

This clone was counted between two and nine times. The V call is TRBV21-1, the J call TRBJ1-4. TRBV21-1 is reported as a pseudogene. CDR3 length equals 17 residues. This CDR3 is CAGYHRAGCGGNEKLFF. The CDR3 region has the DNA TGTGCCGGTTATCACAGGGCAGGGTGCGGGGGAAATGAAAAACTGTTTTTT.

This chain connects TRBV6-5 to TRBJ2-3; D unclear. Per germline, CDR1 MNHEY and CDR2 SVGAGI. The CDR3 is 14 amino acids. The V end was cut by 2 bases, the J end by 3 bases, with 9 bases between. CDR3 sequence reads: CASSYVTDTDTQYF. The CDR3 DNA reads TGTGCCAGCAGTTACGTCACAGATACAGATACGCAGTATTTT.

The chain has TRBV28 and TRBJ1-2; no reliable D call. The ends were cut back, 5 bases at V and 5 bases at J, with 18 bases in the middle. The CDR3 extends over 15 amino acids. Germline V gene sequence: CDR1 MDHEN, CDR2 SYDVKM. The CDR3 protein is CASSPGGVPPYGYTF. In DNA form, the CDR3 reads TGTGCCAGCAGTCCCGGTGGAGTTCCCCCTTATGGCTACACCTTC.

Only one count was recorded for this clone. The chain combines TRBV5-5 with TRBJ1-2, with 7 bases fitting TRBD1. The CDR3 covers 15 residues. Germline CDR1 SGHKS, CDR2 YYEKEE (reference sequence). V shed 0 bases and J 8 bases; nucleotides not matched to a gene: 10. The CDR3 reads CASSLALDRLGGYTF. Written as DNA, the CDR3 is TGTGCCAGCAGCTTGGCCTTGGACAGGCTGGGAGGCTACACCTTC.

CDR3 coding DNA: TGTGCCAGCAGTAAAGGACAGGGTGTCGTGAAGACCCAGTACTTC. It encodes CASSKGQGVVKTQYF. The chain carries TRBV6-5 and TRBJ2-5; 8 bases line up with TRBD1. The germline V gene has CDR1 MNHEY and CDR2 SVGAGI. Trimming removed 5 bases from V and 6 bases from J; junction bases left unmatched: 11. This CDR3 spans 15 amino acids.

This chain links TRBV4-1 with TRBJ1-1; 9 bases are shared with TRBD1. Unmatched junction bases numbered 8, after V lost 3 bases and J lost 6 bases. The CDR3 is 15 residues long. Germline V gene lookup returns CDR1 MGHRA and CDR2 YSYEKL. DNA of the CDR3: TGCGCCAGCAGCCATCCCGGGACAGGGAGCGCTGAAGCTTTCTTT. Residues: CASSHPGTGSAEAFF.

The chain couples TRBV11-2 to TRBJ2-6; D is possibly TRBD2 (6 bases). This CDR3 region has 15 residues. V shed 4 bases and J shed 5 bases, with 12 bases lying between them. Germline CDR1 is SGHAT and CDR2 is FQNNGV. DNA for the CDR3: TGTGCCAGCAGCTCCCCCCGGGGGAGGGCCAACGTCCTGACTTTC. It encodes CASSSPRGRANVLTF.

The chain combines TRBV2 with TRBJ1-1; TRBD1 is a possible D gene (5 bases). V gave up 10 bases and J gave up 4 bases, with 13 bases separating them. CDR1 is SNHLY, CDR2 FYNNEI, per germline. The CDR3 covers 12 residues. CDR3 nucleotides: TGTGCCATGTCAACAGACAGCACTGAAGCTTTCTTT. As protein: CAMSTDSTEAFF.

The rearrangement joins TRBV6-1 to TRBJ2-3; D uncertain. Germline CDR1 MNHNS, CDR2 SASEGT. V shed 5 bases and J shed 1 base, with 10 bases lying between them. This CDR3 is built from 14 residues. This CDR3 is CASSNFPGTDTQYF. CDR3 DNA: TGTGCCAGCAGTAATTTTCCAGGCACAGATACGCAGTATTTT.

The chain couples TRBV20-1 to TRBJ1-2; TRBD1 matches at 8 bases. The germline V gene encodes CDR1 DFQATT and CDR2 SNEGSKA (reference sequence). Losses at the gene ends were 6 bases for V and 6 bases for J; bases not matched to a gene: 3. This CDR3 comprises 11 residues. CDR3 sequence: CSAQTGDGYTF. The CDR3, as DNA: TGCAGTGCGCAGACAGGGGATGGCTACACCTTC.

This clone was counted a few times. This chain links TRBV6-4 with TRBJ2-3; TRBD2 matches at 9 bases. In germline, CDR1 is MRHNA, CDR2 SNTAGT. CDR3 length: 16 residues. The trim removed 6 bases at V and 4 bases at J, leaving 11 bases unmatched. DNA of the CDR3: TGTGCCAGCAGCGAAGCAGCGGGGGGAGGGGCAGATACGCAGTATTTT. It specifies CASSEAAGGGADTQYF.

CDR3 region: CAWSAWDRPYNEQFF. The CDR3, as DNA: TGTGCCTGGAGTGCTTGGGACAGGCCCTACAATGAGCAGTTCTTC. The V call is TRBV30, the J call TRBJ2-1; 8 positions match TRBD1. The CDR3 contains 15 residues. Unmatched junction bases numbered 4, after V lost 1 base and J lost 2 bases. Germline CDR1 and CDR2: GTSNPN and SVGIG (reference sequence).

The chain uses TRBV7-9 and TRBJ2-3; 11 bases are a match to TRBD2. The CDR3 runs 16 residues. The germline gives CDR1 SEHNR, CDR2 FQNEAQ (reference sequence). Trimming at V came to 5 bases and at J to 1 base, leaving 5 bases not matched to a gene. DNA of the CDR3: TGTGCCAGCAGCCACGGTAGCGGGGGGGGCACAGATACGCAGTATTTT. It translates to CASSHGSGGGTDTQYF.

The J gene is TRBJ2-3, the V gene TRBV7-2, with 9 bases identical to TRBD2. The germline CDR1 and CDR2 sequences are SGHTA and FQGNSA. CDR3 length: 16 residues. V lost 2 bases and J lost 2; bases outside the gene matches: 5. Here the CDR3 DNA reads TGTGCCAGCAGCTTAAGAAGCGGGGGGCCCACAGATACGCAGTATTTT. This gives the protein CASSLRSGGPTDTQYF.

The chain joins TRBV18 to TRBJ2-1; TRBD1 matches at 7 bases. With V trimmed by 1 base and J by 3 bases, 0 bases remained unmatched. Germline CDR1 and CDR2: KGHSH and LQKENI. This CDR3 has 14 amino acids. The CDR3, as DNA: TGTGCCAGCTCACCACACAGGGGCTACAATGAGCAGTTCTTC. It translates to CASSPHRGYNEQFF.

The chain has TRBV5-1 and TRBJ2-7; possible D gene TRBD1, 6 bases. The CDR3 sequence is 14 residues long. With 1 base removed from V and 7 bases from J, the gap between germline ends came to 15 bases. Looked up from germline, CDR1 is SGHRS and CDR2 is YFSETQ. DNA of the CDR3: TGCGCCAGCAGCTTGAGCCAGGGGCGTTGGGAGCAGTACTTC. It translates to CASSLSQGRWEQYF. Drawing the rest from reference TRBV5-1 and TRBJ2-7, the complete variable domain is KAGVTQTPRYLIKTRGQQVTLSCSPISGHRSVSWYQQTPGQGLQFLFEYFSETQRNKGNFPGRFSGRQFSNSRSEMNVSTLELGDSALYLCASSLSQGRWEQYFGPGTRLTVT.

This clone appeared a single time. This chain links TRBV18 with TRBJ2-5, with a possible D match to TRBD2 (6 bases). There are 15 residues in the CDR3. The V end lost 3 bases, the J end lost 4 bases, and 15 bases lay between the germline ends. Germline V CDR1 and CDR2: KGHSH, LQKENI. The CDR3 protein is CASSPGSGRTETQYF. CDR3 bases: TGTGCCAGCTCACCTGGGTCAGGGAGGACAGAGACCCAGTACTTC.

This clone came up once. The rearrangement links TRBV10-3 to TRBJ1-2, with D tentatively TRBD1 (6 bases). CDR3 length: 15 residues. Germline V gene sequence: CDR1 ENHRY, CDR2 SYGVKD. The V gene lost 4 bases and the J gene lost 0 bases, with 12 bases spanning the gap. For the CDR3, the DNA is TGTGCCATCAGTGTGGGACACCAAGCTAACTATGGCTACACCTTC. This encodes CAISVGHQANYGYTF.

The chain joins TRBV13 to TRBJ1-3, with TRBD1 matching over 11 bases. V shed 3 bases, J shed 5 bases, and the junction held 6 bases outside the gene matches. The CDR3 has 16 amino acids. Germline loops: CDR1 PRHDT, CDR2 FYEKMQ (reference sequence). Here the CDR3 reads CASSLSGTGGRNTIYF. Written as DNA, the CDR3 is TGTGCCAGCAGCTTGTCAGGGACAGGGGGTCGAAACACCATATATTTT.

J is TRBJ2-7 and V is TRBV15; 7 bases are shared with TRBD1. V shed 1 base, J shed 4 bases, and the junction held 16 bases outside the gene matches. The germline V gene has CDR1 LNHNV and CDR2 YYDKDF (reference sequence). The CDR3 length is 18 residues. The CDR3 DNA reads TGTGCCACCAGCAGAGGAAGGGGTACAGGGGCGGCGCGATACGAGCAGTACTTC. The encoded protein is CATSRGRGTGAARYEQYF.

The chain has TRBV6-1 and TRBJ2-1; 8 nucleotides line up with TRBD1. The CDR3 has 16 residues. Germline loops: CDR1 MNHNS, CDR2 SASEGT. V shed 3 bases and J 4 bases; nucleotides not matched to a gene: 8. This CDR3 reads CASSEEYRGVYNEQFF. CDR3 nucleotide sequence: TGTGCCAGCAGTGAGGAATACAGGGGGGTGTACAATGAGCAGTTCTTC.

This clone was seen more than once but under ten times. The chain carries TRBV19 and TRBJ2-1; 7 bases fit TRBD1. The CDR3 is made up of 13 amino acids. V gave up 5 bases and J gave up 4 bases; unmatched junction bases: 2. Germline assignment: CDR1 LNHDA and CDR2 SQIVND (reference sequence). DNA for the CDR3: TGTGCCAGTAGTGCGACAGGGTACAATGAGCAGTTCTTC. Translated: CASSATGYNEQFF.

The rearrangement uses TRBV15 and TRBJ1-4, with TRBD1 matching over 7 bases. The CDR3 loop spans 16 amino acids. Trimming at V came to 0 bases and at J to 4 bases, leaving 5 bases not matched to a gene. Germline CDR1 LNHNV, CDR2 YYDKDF (reference sequence). CDR3 bases: TGTGCCACCAGCAGAGATAGGACAGGCAGTAATGAAAAACTGTTTTTT. Translated, it gives CATSRDRTGSNEKLFF.

This chain joins TRBV10-2 and TRBJ2-1, with 7 bases identical to TRBD1. The CDR3 loop spans 17 amino acids. V shed 2 bases and J 8 bases; nucleotides not matched to a gene: 15. Germline lookup yields CDR1 WSHSY and CDR2 SAAADI. This chain's CDR3 is CASSEPRQGVAQDEQFF. The DNA for the CDR3 is TGCGCCAGCAGTGAGCCGAGGCAGGGGGTGGCTCAGGATGAGCAGTTCTTC.